This TCR beta chain was profiled in a study of tissue T cells after allogeneic stem cell transplantation. Study-level findings and limits: Anatomically similar tissues had similar TCR repertoires within each patient.

This clone was detected a few times. Its antigen is unidentified. Genes and germline are mouse. Time point indicated: mouse harvest day 14 after allogeneic transplant. Mouse grafts combined 10^7 T-cell-depleted bone marrow cells with 10^6 splenic CD5+ T cells. This mouse GVHD model was MHC-mismatched B6 to BALB/c, profiled day 7 or 14. Here immunoSEQ multiplex PCR was the method, and the copy in TCRdb shows in-frame clones only, minus some. The table shows 3,000 or so clones, with about 44% occurring only once. Sequencing was performed on gut tissue. This TCR was sampled from a female BALB/c mouse given C57BL/6 T cells with graft-versus-host disease after an allogeneic hematopoietic cell transplant.

This CDR3 reads CASSSRTGDYAEQFF. The covered CDR3 bases are TGTGCAAGCAGCTCCCGGACAGGAGACTATGCTGAGCAGTTC. The chain is built from TRBV16 and TRBJ2-1; 7 bases line up with TRBD1. The read stops 1 residue short of the end of the CDR3; the missing end is completed from the germline J gene. Germline V gives CDR1 SGHSA, CDR2 FRNQAP. The V and J ends lost 4 bases and 2 bases, in that order; junction bases with no gene match: 5. The CDR3 length is 15 residues.